This T cell receptor beta chain was recorded in a study of blood T cell repertoires in COVID-19. Study-wide background: The United States, Italy and Spain provided the acute and convalescent COVID-19 samples. PBMCs, B-cell-depleted T cells, or T cells provided the cDNA or gDNA that made up the material.

Only one count was recorded for this clone. V lost 2 bases to trimming and J lost 3 bases, with 11 bases between them. The CDR3 length is 15 residues. Looked up from germline, CDR1 is SGHRS and CDR2 is YFSETQ. Libraries were prepared by immunoSEQ multiplex PCR; TCRdb keeps only in-frame clonotypes and omits some of them. This sample has 100,000 to 110,000 clones, with 70% to 90% found just once. V usage is TRBV5-1 and J usage is TRBJ2-2; possible D gene TRBD1, 5 bases. This receptor was identified in a human donor in a cohort sampled during active COVID-19. The specimen sequenced was peripheral blood. CDR3 region: CASSFQGEDTGELFF. Here the CDR3 DNA reads TGCGCCAGCAGCTTCCAGGGCGAGGACACCGGGGAGCTGTTTTTT.